This T cell receptor beta chain was found in a study of shared clonotypes between healthy human individuals. The assay was immunoSEQ multiplex PCR, and TCRdb's table has in-frame clones only and misses some. The table records around 2.5 million clones, 90% to 95% of them present only once. CDR1 is SGHRS and CDR2 is YFSETQ in the germline V gene. The CDR3 has 13 amino acids. V was shortened by 5 bases and J by 2 bases, with 10 bases between the two germline ends. The chain employs TRBV5-1 and TRBJ1-1; D is undetermined. Sequencing input: naive CD4+ T cells from PBMCs. Subset in this sample: CD45RA+ positively selected. The clonotype was recovered from a man between 18 and 29 years old in good health. Some clones in this sample may be carry-over from other donors' samples. CDR3 sequence reads: CASSPTINTEAFF. DNA of the CDR3: TGCGCCAGCAGTCCCACCATTAACACTGAAGCTTTCTTT.